The T cell receptor beta chain under discussion was sequenced for a study of blood T cell repertoires in COVID-19. Per germline, CDR1 MNHEY and CDR2 SVGAGI. The CDR3 is 14 residues long. V was cut by 6 bases and J by 3 bases, with 12 bases left in between. Per the authors' pipeline: For nucleated cells, counts were estimated from reference gene primer amplification. The data were produced by immunoSEQ multiplex PCR, yet TCRdb's version contains in-frame clones alone and is incomplete. The DNA gave D and trimming, while V, J and clone size come from that table. Of under 250,000 clones in the sample, approximately 82% were seen once.

The rearrangement joins TRBV6-5 to TRBJ1-5; a weak D match, TRBD1 (6 bases). The source is a man aged 45-60 years with active or convalescent COVID-19. Sequenced input: peripheral blood. The CDR3 reads CASSTGTHNQPQHF. Here the CDR3 DNA reads TGTGCCAGCAGCACCGGGACACACAATCAGCCCCAGCATTTT.